This T cell receptor beta chain was recorded in a study of blood T cell repertoires in COVID-19 (dated by TCRdb to the early 2020s). For the study in its entirety: Collaborator samples came from the United States, Italy and Spain and covered acute and convalescent phases of COVID-19. The prospective study material was composed of cDNA or gDNA derived from T cells, B-cell-depleted T cells, or PBMCs. Deeply sampled blood TCRbeta repertoires from subjects exposed to, actively infected with, or recovered from COVID-19 were included in the dataset. A freely available public database, intended as a resource for researchers studying the immune response to SARS-CoV-2, is where the repertoires were released. The samples were drawn from the first 160 participants of the ongoing ImmuneRACE study and from some 1,300 subjects provided by 6 global collaborators. The sample metadata nearly always contained a de-identified subject ID, COVID-19 status, age in years and sex. HLA class I and class II types, where available, came from metadata supplied by the sample provider rather than from assay-based typing.

Remarks on this clone: Its cognate antigen has yet to be identified. No qualities accompany the bases; no much larger clone lies one base away.

TCRbeta CDR3 regions were amplified from genomic DNA by means of the immunoSEQ Assay, a bias-controlled multiplex PCR. The paper's processing steps were these. The number of nucleated cells in each sample was estimated from the amplification of reference gene primers within the assay. To quantify the absolute abundance of each unique TCRbeta CDR3 rearrangement, sequence reads were collapsed and filtered. For each sample, productive Simpson clonality was calculated as the square root of Simpson's diversity index over productive rearrangements. The source is immuneACCESS, and TCRdb retained only in-frame sequences with V and J called. Part of the clones is not carried over; for the studies checked, unresolved V genes explain less than half of this, and the remainder is unexplained. V and J calls and clone size are those listed in that table; D and trimming were worked out from the DNA. Recorded for this sample are around 300,000 clones; 85% of them occurred a single time. Together, the top ten hold approximately 7.5% of the sample.

The full study reports these points: Clinical and demographic metadata were provided uncurated, with the amount varying by source and participant.

Collaborating institutions collected whole blood in K2EDTA tubes following their own protocols. For TCRbeta analysis, collaborators shipped samples in one of three forms: frozen whole blood, isolated PBMCs, or DNA extracted from either of those sample types. This receptor was identified in a human donor in a cohort sampled during active COVID-19. The sequencing input was peripheral blood.

The CDR3 reads CASSTGLAGGHNEQFF. The DNA is TGCGCCAGCAGCACGGGACTAGCGGGGGGGCACAATGAGCAGTTCTTC. The rearranged chain carries TRBV5-1 and TRBJ2-1; 16 junctional bases match TRBD2. Clipping removes 4 bases from V and 5 bases from J, with 3 as the unmatched junction base count. Taken from cysteine to phenylalanine, the CDR3 has 16 residues. Only the CDR3 part of the read is kept: 48 bases, read in frame from the first base. Reading the germline V gene gives CDR1 SGHRS and CDR2 YFSETQ.